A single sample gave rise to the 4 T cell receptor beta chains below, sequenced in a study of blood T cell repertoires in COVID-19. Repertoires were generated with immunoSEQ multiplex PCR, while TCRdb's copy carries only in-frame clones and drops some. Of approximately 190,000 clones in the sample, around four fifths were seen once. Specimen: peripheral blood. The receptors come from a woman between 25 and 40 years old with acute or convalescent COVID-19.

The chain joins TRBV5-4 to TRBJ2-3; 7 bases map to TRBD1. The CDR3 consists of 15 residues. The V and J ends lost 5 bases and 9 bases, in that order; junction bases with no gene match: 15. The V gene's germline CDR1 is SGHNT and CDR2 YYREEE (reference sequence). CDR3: CASSLRQGPSGTQYF. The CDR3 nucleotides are TGTGCCAGCAGTTTACGACAGGGCCCATCCGGGACGCAGTATTTT.

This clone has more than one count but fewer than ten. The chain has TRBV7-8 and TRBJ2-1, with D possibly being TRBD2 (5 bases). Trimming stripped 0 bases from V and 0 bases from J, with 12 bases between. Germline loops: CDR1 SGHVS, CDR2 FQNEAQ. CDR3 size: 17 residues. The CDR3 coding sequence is TGTGCCAGCAGCTTAGCGAGGGTGCAATTCTCCTACAATGAGCAGTTCTTC. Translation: CASSLARVQFSYNEQFF.

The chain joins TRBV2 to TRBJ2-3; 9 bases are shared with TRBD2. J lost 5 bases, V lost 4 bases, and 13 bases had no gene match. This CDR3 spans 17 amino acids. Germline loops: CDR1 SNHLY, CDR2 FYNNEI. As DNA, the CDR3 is TGTGCCAGCAGTGGAGGGACCGCGGGAGGGAGGAGAGATACGCAGTATTTT. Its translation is CASSGGTAGGRRDTQYF.

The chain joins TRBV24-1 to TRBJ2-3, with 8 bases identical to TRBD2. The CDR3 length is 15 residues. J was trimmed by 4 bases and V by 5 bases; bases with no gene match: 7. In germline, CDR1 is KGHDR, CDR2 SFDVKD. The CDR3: CATSAVRGAPDTQYF. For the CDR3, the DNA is TGTGCCACCAGTGCCGTGCGGGGGGCCCCAGATACGCAGTATTTT.